Listed here are 24 T cell receptor beta chains from one sample, sequenced in a study of human T cells and chemical hapten exposure. TCRdb ran MiXCR on the RACE reads and lists one entry per CDR3 protein. The sample has more than 100,000 distinct CDR3 sequences, approximately 13% seen once; the top ten hold around 2.7%. This sample's time point: pre-sensitization, week 0. Treatment specified: therapeutic diphenylcyclopropenone sensitization with weekly scalp DPC. The specimen was whole blood, collected in connection with sensitization to the hapten diphenylcyclopropenone (DPC). The source of these receptors is a woman under 30 with alopecia areata. Some clones in this sample may be carry-over from other donors' samples.

This chain joins TRBV6-6 and TRBJ1-6; D is uncertain. Germline V gives CDR1 MNHNY, CDR2 SVGAGI (reference sequence). The length of the CDR3 is 14 residues. Between the trimmed V and J ends, which lost 5 bases and 4 bases, there was a span of 9 bases. CDR3 bases: TGTGCCAGCAGTGCCGGCAAATATAATTCACCCCTCCACTTT. Translating gives CASSAGKYNSPLHF.

The chain is built from TRBV6-2 or TRBV6-3 and TRBJ2-1; D gene unclear. With 6 bases removed from V and 5 bases from J, the gap between germline ends came to 11 bases. CDR1 MNHEY and CDR2 SVGEGT come from the germline V gene. The CDR3 has 13 residues. In nucleotides, the CDR3 is TGTGCCAGCAGAGCGCCCCTTGACAATGAGCAGTTCTTC. Its translation: CASRAPLDNEQFF.

This clonotype was seen a handful of times. This sequence joins TRBV27 and TRBJ2-2, with TRBD1 identical over 12 bases. With 9 bases clipped from V and 4 bases from J, the junction kept 18 bases outside the gene matches. The germline gives CDR1 MNHEY, CDR2 SMNVEV (reference sequence). CDR3 length: 19 amino acids. The chain's CDR3 is CASASNPGRGQGATGELFF. For the CDR3, the DNA is TGTGCCAGTGCTTCCAACCCTGGCCGGGGACAGGGGGCCACCGGGGAGCTGTTTTTT.

The chain recombines TRBV6-6 with TRBJ1-2; no firm D call. Germline-derived CDR1 and CDR2 are MNHNY and SVGAGI (reference sequence). The length of the CDR3 is 15 residues. Trimming left V 6 bases short and J 4 bases short, with 18 bases between. CDR3 DNA: TGTGCCAGCAGGGAGACCTTCGGTTATACCTATGGCTACACCTTC. Its protein product is CASRETFGYTYGYTF.

The chain recombines TRBV10-3 with TRBJ2-7; the D gene is possibly TRBD1 (5 bases). The CDR3 consists of 12 residues. Germline CDR1 is ENHRY and CDR2 is SYGVKD. Trimming took 7 bases from V and 0 from J, leaving 7 bases between them. The chain's CDR3 is CAITDNSYEQYF. In DNA form, the CDR3 reads TGTGCCATCACGGACAACTCCTACGAGCAGTACTTC.

The chain joins TRBV27 to TRBJ1-6, with TRBD1 matching 7 bases. Germline loops: CDR1 MNHEY, CDR2 SMNVEV (reference sequence). V was clipped by 4 bases and J by 7 bases; unmatched bases: 1. The CDR3 contains 13 residues. The CDR3 is CASSSTGNSPLHF. In DNA, the CDR3 is TGTGCCAGCAGTTCGACAGGGAATTCACCCCTCCACTTT.

This clonotype was seen more than once but under ten times. The chain uses TRBV6-2 or TRBV6-3 and TRBJ2-7; the D gene could be TRBD1 or TRBD2 (5 bases each). The CDR3 extends over 15 amino acids. Per the germline V gene, CDR1 is MNHEY and CDR2 is SVGEGT. Trimming removed 4 bases from V and 2 bases from J, with 15 bases in between. The CDR3 loop is CASSSAGTGPYEQYF. In nucleotides, the CDR3 is TGTGCCAGCAGTTCGGCCGGGACGGGACCCTACGAGCAGTACTTC.

The V and J genes are TRBV7-9 and TRBJ1-4; 8 nucleotides match TRBD1. Losses at the gene ends were 4 bases for V and 8 bases for J; bases not matched to a gene: 9. Per germline, CDR1 SEHNR and CDR2 FQNEAQ (reference sequence). This CDR3 is 15 amino acids long. Written as DNA, the CDR3 is TGTGCCAGCAGCTCGCGGACAGGGCTAAGCGAAAAACTGTTTTTT. Residues: CASSSRTGLSEKLFF. Using reference TRBV7-9 and TRBJ1-4 for the parts outside the CDR3, the full variable domain is DTGVSQNPRHKITKRGQNVTFRCDPISEHNRLYWYRQTLGQGPEFLTYFQNEAQLEKSRLLSDRFSAERPKGSFSTLEIQRTEQGDSAMYLCASSSRTGLSEKLFFGSGTQLSVL.

The chain carries TRBV5-1 and TRBJ1-1, with no clear D. Germline-derived CDR1 and CDR2 are SGHRS and YFSETQ. The CDR3 runs 13 residues. The ends were cut back, 0 bases at V and 4 bases at J, with 7 bases in the middle. In DNA form, the CDR3 reads TGCGCCAGCAGCTTGGACCCGGTCACTGAAGCTTTCTTT. It translates to CASSLDPVTEAFF.

The chain employs TRBV3-1 and TRBJ2-2; D ambiguous. CDR1 and CDR2 from the germline V gene are LGHDT and YNNKEL (reference sequence). Between the trimmed V and J ends, which lost 1 base and 5 bases, there was a span of 8 bases. CDR3 length: 14 amino acids. The CDR3 here is CASSQVGETGELFF. The CDR3 DNA reads TGTGCCAGCAGCCAAGTTGGAGAAACCGGGGAGCTGTTTTTT.

This clonotype was counted ten times or more. The chain joins TRBV7-9 to TRBJ1-1, with TRBD1 as a possible D gene (6 bases). Germline values: CDR1 SEHNR, CDR2 FQNEAQ (reference sequence). The CDR3 sequence is 15 residues long. Trimming stripped 1 base from V and 3 bases from J, with 12 bases between. Here the CDR3 DNA reads TGTGCCAGCAGCTTAGACGACAAGGGGGACACTGAAGCTTTCTTT. It codes for CASSLDDKGDTEAFF.

This clonotype was found a few times. This chain connects TRBV6-2 or TRBV6-3 to TRBJ2-5; 7 bases fit TRBD1. Germline V CDR1 and CDR2: MNHEY, SVGEGT. The CDR3 is made up of 16 amino acids. Trimming took 2 bases from V and 1 from J; bases not matched to a gene: 7. CDR3 sequence: CASSYPLQGPQETQYF. CDR3 coding DNA: TGTGCCAGCAGTTACCCCTTACAGGGGCCCCAAGAGACCCAGTACTTC.

Many counts were recorded for this clonotype. The CDR3 loop is CASSLERAASARAYEQYF. The CDR3 coding sequence is TGTGCCAGCAGCTTAGAACGCGCCGCTAGCGCGCGCGCCTACGAGCAGTACTTC. The J gene is TRBJ2-7, the V gene TRBV7-6, with a tentative D call TRBD2 (6 bases). The CDR3 spans 18 residues. Germline loops: CDR1 SGHVS, CDR2 FNYEAQ. V was clipped by 1 base and J by 2 bases, with 21 bases between them.

There are many counts of this clonotype. This sequence joins TRBV15 and TRBJ1-5, with D unclear. CDR1 is LNHNV, CDR2 YYDKDF, per germline (reference sequence). Trimming cost V 0 bases and J 7 bases, with 13 bases left between them. The CDR3 is made up of 15 amino acids. The CDR3 DNA sequence: TGTGCCACCAGCAGAGATTTGGCACCCCACCAGCCCCAGCATTTT. Amino acid sequence: CATSRDLAPHQPQHF.

This clonotype showed up just a few times. The chain has TRBV6-2 or TRBV6-3 and TRBJ1-5; TRBD1 agrees at 8 bases. With V trimmed by 4 bases and J by 1 base, 12 bases remained unmatched. There are 18 residues in the CDR3. Germline CDR1 MNHEY, CDR2 SVGEGT. In nucleotides, the CDR3 is TGTGCCAGCAGTTCTACCGCGGACAGGGTAGGGAGCAATCAGCCCCAGCATTTT. This sequence encodes CASSSTADRVGSNQPQHF.

The CDR3 nucleotides read TGTGCCTGGAGTGTACAGCTGGGGCGCACCGGGGAGCTGTTTTTT. The encoded protein is CAWSVQLGRTGELFF. The chain has TRBV30 and TRBJ2-2; TRBD1 might be the D (5 bases). This CDR3 is built from 15 residues. CDR1 is GTSNPN, CDR2 SVGIG, per germline (reference sequence). Trimming pared 0 bases from V and 4 bases from J, leaving 12 bases between.

J is TRBJ2-1 and V is TRBV3-1; D may be TRBD1 or TRBD2 (7 bases each). Germline assignment: CDR1 LGHDT and CDR2 YNNKEL (reference sequence). Trimming left V 3 bases short and J 5 bases short, with 14 bases between. The CDR3 is 15 residues long. The CDR3 nucleotides are TGTGCCAGCAGCCACCGACAGGGAGGGGACAATGAGCAGTTCTTC. Its translation: CASSHRQGGDNEQFF.

This clonotype occurred a few times. The V and J genes are TRBV5-1 and TRBJ2-3, with D possibly matching TRBD1 (5 bases). Germline-derived CDR1 and CDR2 are SGHRS and YFSETQ. V lost 3 bases to trimming and J lost 5 bases, with 13 bases between them. CDR3 length equals 14 residues. For the CDR3, the DNA is TGCGCCAGCAGCTCCCTGAAAGGGGAAGATACGCAGTATTTT. Protein: CASSSLKGEDTQYF. The complete variable domain, with remaining parts taken from reference TRBV5-1 and TRBJ2-3, reads KAGVTQTPRYLIKTRGQQVTLSCSPISGHRSVSWYQQTPGQGLQFLFEYFSETQRNKGNFPGRFSGRQFSNSRSEMNVSTLELGDSALYLCASSSLKGEDTQYFGPGTRLTVL.

The chain links TRBV6-2 or TRBV6-3 to TRBJ2-2, with TRBD1 identical over 9 bases. CDR3 length: 14 residues. The germline V gene has CDR1 MNHEY and CDR2 SVGEGT. The trim removed 7 bases at V and 4 bases at J, leaving 4 bases unmatched. DNA for the CDR3: TGTGCCAGCAATGACAGGGGGAGCACCGGGGAGCTGTTTTTT. Its translation is CASNDRGSTGELFF.

This clonotype has more than one count but fewer than ten. V gene TRBV6-5 combines with J gene TRBJ2-1; 8 bases match TRBD1. The CDR3 has 11 amino acids. Trimming at V came to 1 base and at J to 16 bases, leaving 3 bases not matched to a gene. Germline assignment: CDR1 MNHEY and CDR2 SVGAGI. CDR3 sequence reads: CASSYLDRVFF. The CDR3 DNA reads as TGTGCCAGCAGTTACTTGGACAGGGTCTTCTTC.

This clonotype occurred many times. The chain recombines TRBV6-5 with TRBJ1-2; D unclear. V was shortened by 6 bases and J by 5 bases, with 10 bases between the two germline ends. Germline assignment: CDR1 MNHEY and CDR2 SVGAGI. The CDR3 loop spans 12 amino acids. This chain's CDR3 is CASRSWAYGYTF. In DNA form, the CDR3 reads TGTGCCAGCAGATCCTGGGCGTATGGCTACACCTTC.

The chain couples TRBV16 to TRBJ1-1; the D gene is possibly TRBD1 (5 bases). Looked up from germline, CDR1 is KGHSY and CDR2 is FQNENV. Trimming took 2 bases from V and 6 from J, leaving 7 bases between them. The CDR3 is made up of 12 amino acids. CDR3 sequence: CASSQDSAEAFF. In nucleotides, the CDR3 is TGTGCCAGCAGCCAAGACAGCGCTGAAGCTTTCTTT.

The table lists this clonotype with a few counts. V and J are TRBV10-3 and TRBJ2-3; D remains unclear. Germline-derived CDR1 and CDR2 are ENHRY and SYGVKD. V lost 0 bases, J lost 0 bases, and 16 bases lay in between. The length of the CDR3 is 18 residues. CDR3 residues: CAISESRVLGHSTDTQYF. CDR3 in DNA: TGTGCCATCAGTGAGTCCCGTGTTTTAGGGCACAGCACAGATACGCAGTATTTT.

This clonotype was counted ten times or more. DNA for the CDR3: TGTGCCAGCTTCCCGTACAGGGATAGGAACACTGAAGCTTTCTTT. It yields the protein CASFPYRDRNTEAFF. The chain joins TRBV6-2 or TRBV6-3 to TRBJ1-1, with D perhaps TRBD1 (6 bases). The V end was cut by 8 bases, the J end by 1 base, with 17 bases between. This CDR3 has 15 residues. Germline V gives CDR1 MNHEY, CDR2 SVGEGT.